This TCR beta chain was obtained from a study of cytomegalovirus exposure and HLA in healthy donors. Worth noting for this clone: Its target is unknown.

Germline V gene data show CDR1 as SGHKS and CDR2 as YYEKEE (reference sequence). The V end lost 6 bases, the J end lost 0 bases, and 16 bases lay between the germline ends. The CDR3 sequence is 16 residues long. Study observations and caveats: Later work found that TCR association rates differed between HLA loci; DRB1 had the most and HLA-C the fewest.

Both 60 Vbeta primers and 13 Jbeta primers went into the PCR. Sequenced by immunoSEQ multiplex PCR; TCRdb stores in-frame clones only, minus some. The data show 180,000 or so clones, with around 80% seen just once and about 1.5% held by the top ten. The sequence derives from a young man in good health and CMV-seronegative. Sequences were obtained from PBMCs. J is TRBJ1-5 and V is TRBV5-5, with D possibly matching TRBD1 (5 bases). The DNA for the CDR3 is TGTGCCAGCACCCTCTCCGGGACTTATAGCAATCAGCCCCAGCATTTT. As protein: CASTLSGTYSNQPQHF.